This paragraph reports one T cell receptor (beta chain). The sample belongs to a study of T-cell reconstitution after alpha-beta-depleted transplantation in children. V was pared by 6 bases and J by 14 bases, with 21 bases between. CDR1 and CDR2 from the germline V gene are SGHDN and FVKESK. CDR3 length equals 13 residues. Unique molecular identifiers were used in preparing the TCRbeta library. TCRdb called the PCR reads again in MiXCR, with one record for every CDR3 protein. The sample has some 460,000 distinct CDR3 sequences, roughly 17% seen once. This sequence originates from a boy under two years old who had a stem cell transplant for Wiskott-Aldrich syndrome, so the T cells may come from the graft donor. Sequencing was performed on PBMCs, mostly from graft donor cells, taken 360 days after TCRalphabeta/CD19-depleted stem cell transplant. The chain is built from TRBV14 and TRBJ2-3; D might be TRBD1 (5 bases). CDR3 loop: CASSRSSKTVRYF. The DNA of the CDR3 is TGTGCCAGCAGTCGGAGCTCGAAGACAGTAAGGTATTTT. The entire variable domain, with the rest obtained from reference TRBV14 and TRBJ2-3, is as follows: EAGVTQFPSHSVIEKGQTVTLRCDPISGHDNLYWYRRVMGKEIKFLLHFVKESKQDESGMPNNRFLAERTGGTYSTLKVQPAELEDSGVYFCASSRSSKTVRYFGPGTRLTVL.